The rows below give T cell receptor beta chains drawn from one sample of a study of blood T cell repertoires in COVID-19. Using immunoSEQ multiplex PCR, the repertoire was profiled, and TCRdb retains in-frame clones only, with some absent. This sample has over 250,000 clones, with approximately 83% found just once. The specimen was peripheral blood. The receptors were gathered from a woman aged 65 to 85 with acute or convalescent COVID-19. Each CDR3 is given with its conserved first and last residue. Each record gives: V gene, J gene, clone size, D gene, CDR3 protein, CDR3 DNA. A D gene is named only where the DNA matches it firmly. Expanded clones get a size class; other rows say once, few or many, or leave the size out.

V: TRBV19
J: TRBJ2-7
size: NA
D: NA
CDR3: CASSTPQGFYEQYF
DNA: TGTGCCAGTAGTACCCCACAGGGTTTCTACGAGCAGTACTTC

V: TRBV4-1
J: TRBJ1-1
size: NA
D: TRBD1
CDR3: CASSQTLGGRTEAFF
DNA: TGCGCCAGCAGCCAAACCCTAGGGGGCCGGACTGAAGCTTTCTTT

V: TRBV5-6
J: TRBJ1-1
size: NA
D: NA
CDR3: CASRSGVAEAFF
DNA: TGTGCCAGCAGATCTGGAGTTGCTGAAGCTTTCTTT

V: TRBV3-1/TRBV3-2
J: TRBJ2-1
size: NA
D: NA
CDR3: CASKPRGSYNEQFF
DNA: TGTGCCTCCAAACCTCGGGGGTCCTACAATGAGCAGTTCTTC

V: TRBV15
J: TRBJ1-5
size: NA
D: TRBD1
CDR3: CATSSPGGQNSNQPQHF
DNA: TGTGCTACCAGCAGCCCAGGGGGGCAAAATAGCAATCAGCCCCAGCATTTT

V: TRBV2
J: TRBJ1-5
size: NA
D: NA
CDR3: CASSEQGNGNQPQHF
DNA: TGTGCCAGCAGTGAGCAGGGCAATGGCAATCAGCCCCAGCATTTT

V: TRBV2
J: TRBJ1-4
size: NA
D: NA
CDR3: CASKGQGGEKLFF
DNA: TGTGCCAGCAAGGGGCAGGGTGGTGAAAAACTGTTTTTT

V: TRBV5-1
J: TRBJ2-7
size: NA
D: TRBD2
CDR3: CASSSSASGGAGEQYF
DNA: TGCGCCAGCAGCTCCTCCGCTAGCGGGGGGGCGGGGGAGCAGTACTTC

V: TRBV2
J: TRBJ2-1
size: NA
D: TRBD2
CDR3: CASRAGTNGGNEQFF
DNA: TGTGCCAGCAGAGCTGGGACTAATGGGGGGAATGAGCAGTTCTTC

V: TRBV29-1
J: TRBJ1-1
size: NA
D: TRBD1
CDR3: CSVRQGNTEAFF
DNA: TGCAGCGTTAGACAGGGGAACACTGAAGCTTTCTTT

V: TRBV2
J: TRBJ1-1
size: NA
D: NA
CDR3: CASREQGKVNTEAFF
DNA: TGTGCCAGCAGAGAACAGGGTAAGGTGAACACTGAAGCTTTCTTT

V: TRBV5-1
J: TRBJ2-5
size: NA
D: TRBD2
CDR3: CASSLGPAGGQETQYF
DNA: TGCGCCAGCAGCTTGGGTCCAGCGGGGGGACAAGAGACCCAGTACTTC

V: TRBV5-1
J: TRBJ1-3
size: NA
D: NA
CDR3: CASSFTPINRNTIYF
DNA: TGCGCCAGCAGCTTTACCCCGATAAACAGAAACACCATATATTTT

V: TRBV19
J: TRBJ2-5
size: NA
D: TRBD1
CDR3: CASSLGQGLWETQYF
DNA: TGTGCCAGTAGTCTCGGACAGGGGCTTTGGGAGACCCAGTACTTC

V: TRBV7-9
J: TRBJ2-1
size: NA
D: NA
CDR3: CASSHSVSYNEQFF
DNA: TGTGCCAGCAGCCATAGCGTCTCCTACAATGAGCAGTTCTTC

V: TRBV10-3
J: TRBJ2-1
size: NA
D: NA
CDR3: CAIMGANEQFF
DNA: TGTGCCATCATGGGGGCGAATGAGCAGTTCTTC

V: TRBV15
J: TRBJ1-6
size: NA
D: TRBD1
CDR3: CATSRGQGAGNSPLHF
DNA: TGTGCCACCAGCAGGGGACAGGGGGCTGGAAATTCACCCCTCCACTTT

V: TRBV19
J: TRBJ2-2
size: NA
D: NA
CDR3: CASFRPTGELFF
DNA: TGTGCCAGCTTCAGGCCCACCGGGGAGCTGTTTTTT

V: TRBV30
J: TRBJ2-1
size: NA
D: TRBD2
CDR3: CAWKLAGGAYEQFF
DNA: TGTGCCTGGAAACTAGCGGGGGGGGCCTATGAGCAGTTCTTC

V: TRBV2
J: TRBJ2-2
size: NA
D: TRBD2
CDR3: CASSPSGGAVGELFF
DNA: TGTGCCAGCAGCCCTAGCGGGGGGGCAGTCGGGGAGCTGTTTTTT

V: TRBV5-1
J: TRBJ2-1
size: NA
D: TRBD2
CDR3: CASSLVSSGAYNEQFF
DNA: TGCGCCAGCAGCTTGGTATCTAGCGGGGCCTACAATGAGCAGTTCTTC

V: TRBV5-1
J: TRBJ1-1
size: NA
D: NA
CDR3: CASSPDGATGTEAFF
DNA: TGCGCCAGCAGTCCTGACGGTGCCACGGGAACTGAAGCTTTCTTT

V: TRBV7-3
J: TRBJ2-3
size: once
D: NA
CDR3: CASSSTGYTDTQYF
DNA: TGTGCCAGCAGTTCCACCGGGTACACAGATACGCAGTATTTT

V: TRBV12-3/TRBV12-4
J: TRBJ1-1
size: NA
D: NA
CDR3: CASSLGGAFF
DNA: TGTGCCAGCAGTTTGGGGGGGGCTTTCTTT

V: TRBV11-2
J: TRBJ1-2
size: NA
D: NA
CDR3: CASSLGFGRLYGYTF
DNA: TGTGCCAGCAGCTTAGGTTTCGGCAGACTCTATGGCTACACCTTC

V: TRBV20-1
J: TRBJ2-5
size: NA
D: TRBD1
CDR3: CSADREETQYF
DNA: TGCAGTGCTGACAGGGAGGAGACCCAGTACTTC

V: TRBV5-1
J: TRBJ1-2
size: NA
D: NA
CDR3: CASSLNSRRDGYTF
DNA: TGCGCCAGCAGCTTAAATTCCAGGAGGGATGGCTACACCTTC

V: TRBV28
J: TRBJ1-2
size: NA
D: TRBD1
CDR3: CASSRSGTGNYGYTF
DNA: TGTGCCAGCAGTCGTTCCGGGACAGGGAACTATGGCTACACCTTC

V: TRBV4-2
J: TRBJ2-1
size: NA
D: TRBD2
CDR3: CASSHHQGRTSFEQFF
DNA: TGTGCCAGCAGCCATCACCAGGGCCGGACTAGCTTTGAGCAGTTCTTC

V: TRBV3-1/TRBV3-2
J: TRBJ1-1
size: NA
D: TRBD1
CDR3: CASSPAGTGGLTEAFF
DNA: TGTGCCAGCAGCCCCGCCGGGACAGGGGGCCTCACTGAAGCTTTCTTT